This TCR beta chain came from a study of cytomegalovirus exposure and HLA in healthy donors. Study-wide findings and caveats: The study designated 160 or so TCR beta chains cytomegalovirus-associated. Solely CMV serostatus was available to characterize immune exposure.

In the case of this clone: Its antigen is still unknown.

V lost 0 bases to trimming and J lost 0 bases, with 13 bases between them. CDR3 length: 17 amino acids. CDR1 is SGHDT and CDR2 is YYEEEE in the germline V gene. Nominally healthy donors provided the samples, though records likely missed some immune exposures. The primer mix had 60 Vbeta and 13 Jbeta primers. Authors' analysis steps: In a later analysis, around 12 million of about 80 million unique beta chains occurred in at least two donors. This table comes from immunoSEQ multiplex PCR, and its TCRdb copy is limited to in-frame clones, with some not included. V, J and clone size are taken as reported in that table, and D and trimming were inferred from the DNA itself. Among some 180,000 clones listed, about three quarters were seen once.

The origin of this receptor is a man aged 18 to 29 in good health and CMV-seronegative. Sequencing was done on a sample of PBMCs. The genes are TRBV5-6 and TRBJ1-3; D is perhaps TRBD1 (5 bases). CDR3 in amino acids: CASSLVGVRRSGNTIYF. CDR3 in DNA: TGTGCCAGCAGCTTGGTAGGGGTCCGGCGCTCTGGAAACACCATATATTTT.